This note documents a single T cell receptor (beta chain) sequence. Original methodology: Scientists estimated how many nucleated cells there were by amplifying reference gene primers. Sequencing used immunoSEQ multiplex PCR; TCRdb keeps in-frame clones, though not all of them. Clonal size and the V and J genes are those of that table, whereas D and trimming came from the DNA. The sample holds 250,000 to 300,000 clones, around 87% seen once. These data belong to a study of blood T cell repertoires in COVID-19. Study summary: The study drew acute and convalescent COVID-19 samples from the United States, Italy and Spain. Sources were T cells, B-cell-depleted T cells, or PBMCs; the material itself was cDNA or gDNA.

CDR3 length equals 13 residues. Germline CDR1 SGHRS, CDR2 YFSETQ. Trimming cost V 2 bases and J 11 bases; bases outside gene matches: 7. The sequence was collected from a young man with active or convalescent COVID-19. Material: peripheral blood. J is TRBJ1-1 and V is TRBV5-1; 9 bases line up with TRBD1. The CDR3 region is CASSFGTGRPAFF. The CDR3 DNA reads TGCGCCAGCAGCTTCGGGACAGGGCGTCCGGCTTTCTTT.